This TCR beta chain was recorded in a study of blood T cell repertoires in COVID-19. Study background: The samples span acute and convalescent COVID-19 from the United States, Italy and Spain. T cells, B-cell-depleted T cells, or PBMCs provided the cDNA or gDNA that served as material.

Study processing details: Reference gene primers were amplified, and this amplification served to estimate nucleated cell counts. This table comes from immunoSEQ multiplex PCR, and its TCRdb copy is limited to in-frame clones, with some not included. That table gives V, J and clone size, and the DNA gave D and trimming. The sample has roughly 140,000 clones, around 84% seen once. The source material was peripheral blood. The TCR originated in a woman aged 45-60 years in a cohort sampled during active or convalescent COVID-19.

CDR3 sequence: CASSMDRTGGNTIYF. The CDR3 nucleotides read TGTGCCAGTAGTATGGACCGGACAGGGGGAAACACCATATATTTT. The chain couples TRBV19 to TRBJ1-3, with 8 bases identical to TRBD1. This CDR3 has 15 amino acids. With V trimmed by 3 bases and J by 4 bases, 5 bases remained unmatched. Germline V gene data show CDR1 as LNHDA and CDR2 as SQIVND (reference sequence).